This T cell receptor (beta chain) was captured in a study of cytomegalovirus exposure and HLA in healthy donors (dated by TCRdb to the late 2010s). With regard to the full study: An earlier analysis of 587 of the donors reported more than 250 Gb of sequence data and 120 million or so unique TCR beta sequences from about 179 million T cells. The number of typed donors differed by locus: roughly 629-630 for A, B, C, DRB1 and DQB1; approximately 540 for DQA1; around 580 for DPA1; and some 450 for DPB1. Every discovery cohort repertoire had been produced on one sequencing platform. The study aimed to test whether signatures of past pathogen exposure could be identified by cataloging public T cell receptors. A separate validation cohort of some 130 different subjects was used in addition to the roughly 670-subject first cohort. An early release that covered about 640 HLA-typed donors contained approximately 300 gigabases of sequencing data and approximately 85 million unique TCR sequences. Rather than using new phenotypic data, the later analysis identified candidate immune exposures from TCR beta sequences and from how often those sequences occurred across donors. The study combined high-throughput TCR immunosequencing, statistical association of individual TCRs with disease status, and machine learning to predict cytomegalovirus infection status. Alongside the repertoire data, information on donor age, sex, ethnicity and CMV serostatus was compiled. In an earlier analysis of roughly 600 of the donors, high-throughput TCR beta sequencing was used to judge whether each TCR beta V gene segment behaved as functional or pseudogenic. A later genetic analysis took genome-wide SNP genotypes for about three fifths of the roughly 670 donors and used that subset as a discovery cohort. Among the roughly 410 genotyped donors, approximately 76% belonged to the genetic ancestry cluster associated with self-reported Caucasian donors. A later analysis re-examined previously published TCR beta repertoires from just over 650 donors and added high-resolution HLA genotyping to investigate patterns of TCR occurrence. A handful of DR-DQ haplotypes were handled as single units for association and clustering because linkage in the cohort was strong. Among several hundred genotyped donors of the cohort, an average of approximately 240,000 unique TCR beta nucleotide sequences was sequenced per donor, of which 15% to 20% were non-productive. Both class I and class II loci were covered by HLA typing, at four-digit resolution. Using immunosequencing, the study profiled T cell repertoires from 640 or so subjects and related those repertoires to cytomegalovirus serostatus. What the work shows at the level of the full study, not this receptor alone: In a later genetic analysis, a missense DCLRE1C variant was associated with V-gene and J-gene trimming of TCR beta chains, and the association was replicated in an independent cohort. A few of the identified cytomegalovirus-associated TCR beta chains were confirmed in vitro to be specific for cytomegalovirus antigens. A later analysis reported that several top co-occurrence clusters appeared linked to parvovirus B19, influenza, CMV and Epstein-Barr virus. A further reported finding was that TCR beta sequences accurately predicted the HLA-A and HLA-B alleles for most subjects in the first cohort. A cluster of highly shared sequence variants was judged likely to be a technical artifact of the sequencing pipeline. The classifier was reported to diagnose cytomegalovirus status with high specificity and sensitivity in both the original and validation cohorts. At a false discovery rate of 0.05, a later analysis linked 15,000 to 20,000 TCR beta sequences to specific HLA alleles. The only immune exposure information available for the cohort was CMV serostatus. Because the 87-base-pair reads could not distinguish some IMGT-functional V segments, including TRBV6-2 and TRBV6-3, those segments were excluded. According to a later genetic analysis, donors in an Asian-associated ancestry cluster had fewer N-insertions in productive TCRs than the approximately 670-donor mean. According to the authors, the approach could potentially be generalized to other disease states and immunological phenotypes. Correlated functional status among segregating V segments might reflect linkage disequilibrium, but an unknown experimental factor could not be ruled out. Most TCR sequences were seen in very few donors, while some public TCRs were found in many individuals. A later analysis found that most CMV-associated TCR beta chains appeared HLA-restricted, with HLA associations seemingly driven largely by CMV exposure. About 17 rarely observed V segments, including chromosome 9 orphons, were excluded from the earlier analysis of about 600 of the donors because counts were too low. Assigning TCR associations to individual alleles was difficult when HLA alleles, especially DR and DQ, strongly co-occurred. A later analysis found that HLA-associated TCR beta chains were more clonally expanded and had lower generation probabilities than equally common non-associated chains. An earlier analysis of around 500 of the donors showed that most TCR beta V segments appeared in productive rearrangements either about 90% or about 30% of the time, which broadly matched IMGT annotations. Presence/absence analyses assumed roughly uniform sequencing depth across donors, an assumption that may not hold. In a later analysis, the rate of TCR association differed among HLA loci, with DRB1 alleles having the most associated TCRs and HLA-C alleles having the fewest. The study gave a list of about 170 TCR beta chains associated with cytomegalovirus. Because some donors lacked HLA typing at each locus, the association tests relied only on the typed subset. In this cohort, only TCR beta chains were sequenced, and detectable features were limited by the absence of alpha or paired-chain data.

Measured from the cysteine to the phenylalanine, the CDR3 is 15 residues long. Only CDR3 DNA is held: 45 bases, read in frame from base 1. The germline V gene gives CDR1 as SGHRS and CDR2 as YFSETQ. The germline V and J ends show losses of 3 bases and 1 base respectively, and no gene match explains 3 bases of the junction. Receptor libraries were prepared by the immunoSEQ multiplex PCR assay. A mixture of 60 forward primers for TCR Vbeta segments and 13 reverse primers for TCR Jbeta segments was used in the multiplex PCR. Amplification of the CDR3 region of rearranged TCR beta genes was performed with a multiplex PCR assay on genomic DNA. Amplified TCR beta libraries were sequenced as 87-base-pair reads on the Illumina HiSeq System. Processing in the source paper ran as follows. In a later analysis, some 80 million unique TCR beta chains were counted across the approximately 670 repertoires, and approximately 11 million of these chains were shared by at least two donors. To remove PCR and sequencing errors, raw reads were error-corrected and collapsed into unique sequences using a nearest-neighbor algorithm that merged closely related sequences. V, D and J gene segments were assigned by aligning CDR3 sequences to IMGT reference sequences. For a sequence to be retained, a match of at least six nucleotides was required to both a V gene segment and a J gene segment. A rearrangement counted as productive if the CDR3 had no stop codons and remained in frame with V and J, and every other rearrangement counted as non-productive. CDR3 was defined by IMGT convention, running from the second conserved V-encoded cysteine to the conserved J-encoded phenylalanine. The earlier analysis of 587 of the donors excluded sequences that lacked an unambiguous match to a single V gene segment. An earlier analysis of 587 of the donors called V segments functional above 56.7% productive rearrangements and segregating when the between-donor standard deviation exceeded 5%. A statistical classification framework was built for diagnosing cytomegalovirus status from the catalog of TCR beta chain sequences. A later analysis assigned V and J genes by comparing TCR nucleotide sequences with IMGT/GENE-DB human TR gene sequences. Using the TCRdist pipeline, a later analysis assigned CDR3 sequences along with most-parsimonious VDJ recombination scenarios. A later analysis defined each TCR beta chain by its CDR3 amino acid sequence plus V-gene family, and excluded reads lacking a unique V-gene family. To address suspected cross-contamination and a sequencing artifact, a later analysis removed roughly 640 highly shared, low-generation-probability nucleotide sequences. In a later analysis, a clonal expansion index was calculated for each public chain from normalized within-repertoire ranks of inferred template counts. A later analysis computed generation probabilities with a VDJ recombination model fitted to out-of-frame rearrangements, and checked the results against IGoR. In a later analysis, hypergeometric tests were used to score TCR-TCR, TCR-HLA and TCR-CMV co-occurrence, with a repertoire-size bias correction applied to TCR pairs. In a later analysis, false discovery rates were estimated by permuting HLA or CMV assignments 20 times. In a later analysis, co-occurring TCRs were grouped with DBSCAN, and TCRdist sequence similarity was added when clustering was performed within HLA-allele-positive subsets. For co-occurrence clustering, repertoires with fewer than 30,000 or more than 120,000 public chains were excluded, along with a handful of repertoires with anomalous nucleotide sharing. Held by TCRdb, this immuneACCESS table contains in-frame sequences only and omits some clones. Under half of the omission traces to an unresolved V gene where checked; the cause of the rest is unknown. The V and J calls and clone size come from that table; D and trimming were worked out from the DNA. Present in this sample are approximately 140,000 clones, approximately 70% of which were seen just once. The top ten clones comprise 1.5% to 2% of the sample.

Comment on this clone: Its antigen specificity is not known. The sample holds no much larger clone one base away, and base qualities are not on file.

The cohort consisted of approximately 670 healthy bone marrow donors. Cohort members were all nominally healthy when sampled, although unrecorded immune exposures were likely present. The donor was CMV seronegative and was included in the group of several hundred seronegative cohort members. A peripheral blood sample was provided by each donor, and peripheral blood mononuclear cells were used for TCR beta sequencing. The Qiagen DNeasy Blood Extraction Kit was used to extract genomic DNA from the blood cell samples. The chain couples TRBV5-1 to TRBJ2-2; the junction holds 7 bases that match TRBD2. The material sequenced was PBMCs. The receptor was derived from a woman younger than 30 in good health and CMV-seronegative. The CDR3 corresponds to CASSWERGNTGELFF. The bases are TGCGCCAGCAGCTGGGAGCGGGGGAACACCGGGGAGCTGTTTTTT.